These 10 T cell receptor beta chains originate from one sample sequenced in a study of T cell changes during pregnancy in multiple sclerosis. The assay was immunoSEQ multiplex PCR, and TCRdb's table has in-frame clones only and misses some. The table has 20,000 to 25,000 clones, roughly 91% seen once. The specimen was CD8+ T cells from peripheral blood mononuclear cells, collected in the third trimester of pregnancy. These receptors were obtained from a female donor with multiple sclerosis, enrolled in a pregnancy study.

The rearrangement links TRBV28 to TRBJ2-7; weak D call: TRBD2 (5 bases). With 5 bases removed from V and 4 bases from J, the gap between germline ends came to 6 bases. The CDR3 length is 11 residues. The germline gives CDR1 MDHEN, CDR2 SYDVKM. CDR3 loop: CASSEGYEQYF. CDR3 coding DNA: TGTGCCAGCAGTGAGGGTTACGAGCAGTACTTC.

In nucleotides, the CDR3 is TGCGCCAGCAGCGGAGGGTTTGGTCTGGATTCACCCCTCCACTTT. Amino acids: CASSGGFGLDSPLHF. The V gene is TRBV4-1, the J gene TRBJ1-6; D gene uncertain. Between the trimmed V and J ends, which lost 5 bases and 8 bases, there was a span of 16 bases. Germline lookup yields CDR1 MGHRA and CDR2 YSYEKL. This CDR3 region has 15 residues.

This chain uses TRBV29-1 with TRBJ1-1; no reliable D call. Germline V gene data show CDR1 as SQVTM and CDR2 as ANQGSEA. This CDR3 comprises 13 residues. Trimming removed 3 bases from V and 4 bases from J, with 12 bases in between. The CDR3 DNA follows: TGCAGCGTTGATCTTGTTTTGAGCACTGAAGCTTTCTTT. This encodes CSVDLVLSTEAFF. Filled out from reference TRBV29-1 and TRBJ1-1, the complete variable domain reads SAVISQKPSRDICQRGTSLTIQCQVDSQVTMMFWYRQQPGQSLTLIATANQGSEATYESGFVIDKFPISRPNLTFSTLTVSNMSPEDSSIYLCSVDLVLSTEAFFGQGTRLTVV.

V gene TRBV14 combines with J gene TRBJ1-2; no definite D call. The CDR3 contains 13 residues. Germline values: CDR1 SGHDN, CDR2 FVKESK. The germline V and J ends were trimmed by 2 bases and 6 bases, with 10 bases remaining between them. The CDR3 nucleotides read TGTGCCAGCAGCCAACGGGGAGAGGATGGCTACACCTTC. This codes for CASSQRGEDGYTF.

The chain combines TRBV7-7 with TRBJ2-1; 8 nucleotides line up with TRBD2. Germline V gene lookup returns CDR1 SSHAT and CDR2 FNYEAQ (reference sequence). The CDR3 extends over 13 amino acids. The junction had 0 bases not matched to a gene; V was cut back by 1 base and J by 7 bases. The CDR3 sequence: CASSLGLANEQFF. The CDR3 DNA is TGTGCCAGCAGCTTAGGACTAGCGAATGAGCAGTTCTTC.

The chain joins TRBV19 to TRBJ1-1; D ambiguous. The germline gives CDR1 LNHDA, CDR2 SQIVND (reference sequence). V lost 1 base, J lost 1 base, and 7 bases lay in between. CDR3 length: 14 amino acids. The DNA of the CDR3 is TGTGCCAGTAGTATAGCCTCAGGGAACACTGAAGCTTTCTTT. Its translation: CASSIASGNTEAFF.

The chain employs TRBV7-8 and TRBJ1-5; TRBD1 might be the D (6 bases). Germline loops: CDR1 SGHVS, CDR2 FQNEAQ. V was cut by 5 bases and J by 0 bases, with 14 bases left in between. The CDR3 sequence is 16 residues long. CDR3 sequence reads: CASSASQGDSNQPQHF. The CDR3 nucleotides read TGTGCCAGCAGCGCATCACAGGGCGATAGCAATCAGCCCCAGCATTTT. Based on the CDR3 plus reference TRBV7-8 and TRBJ1-5, the full variable domain is GAGVSQSPRYKVAKRGQDVALRCDPISGHVSLFWYQQALGQGPEFLTYFQNEAQLDKSGLPSDRFFAERPEGSVSTLKIQRTQQEDSAVYLCASSASQGDSNQPQHFGDGTRLSIL.

The V call is TRBV27, the J call TRBJ2-6; 8 bases map to TRBD1. The CDR3 extends over 13 amino acids. CDR1 is MNHEY and CDR2 is SMNVEV in the germline V gene (reference sequence). V dropped 5 bases and J dropped 11; count of bases not matched to a gene: 5. DNA of the CDR3: TGTGCCAGCAGTCCCGGACAGGGAGACGTCCTGACTTTC. Protein product: CASSPGQGDVLTF.

The chain has TRBV27 and TRBJ1-2; D is perhaps TRBD1 (5 bases). The CDR3 runs to 15 residues. Trimming took off 6 bases at V and 1 base at J, with 15 bases between the two ends. Germline CDR1 and CDR2: MNHEY and SMNVEV (reference sequence). The CDR3 loop is CASSQTGVLNYGYTF. DNA for the CDR3: TGTGCCAGCAGCCAAACAGGAGTACTTAACTATGGCTACACCTTC.

J is TRBJ2-2 and V is TRBV5-4; TRBD1 matches at 10 bases. The CDR3 has 16 residues. CDR1 SGHNT and CDR2 YYREEE come from the germline V gene (reference sequence). V was clipped by 4 bases and J by 3 bases; unmatched bases: 6. The CDR3 DNA is TGTGCCAGCAGCCCGGGGACAGGGGAGTACACCGGGGAGCTGTTTTTT. Translated: CASSPGTGEYTGELFF.